These 21 T cell receptor beta chains were sequenced from one sample in a study of human T cells and chemical hapten exposure. The total RNA was obtained from whole blood that was not fractionated. TCRdb called the 5' RACE reads again in MiXCR, with one record for every CDR3 protein. This sample carries approximately 150,000 distinct CDR3 sequences, 4.1% of them seen once, and the ten largest clones take over 1.1%. The receptor set was obtained from a female donor in good health.

A few counts support this clonotype. The V and J genes are TRBV2 and TRBJ2-2; D might be TRBD2 (6 bases). The germline V gene has CDR1 SNHLY and CDR2 FYNNEI. CDR3 size: 17 residues. Trimming shortened V by 7 bases and J by 1 base, and 19 bases separated the two germline ends. The CDR3 sequence is CASNWGLGRGNTGELFF. CDR3 nucleotides: TGTGCCAGCAATTGGGGATTAGGGCGGGGGAACACCGGGGAGCTGTTTTTT.

A word on this clonotype: A much larger clonotype is one base distant, so this may be a read error. The CDR3 does not close with the conserved phenylalanine or tryptophan, likely indicating a read error. This chain links TRBV7-8 with TRBJ2-1; TRBD2 aligns across 9 bases. Germline assignment: CDR1 SGHVS and CDR2 FQNEAQ. The CDR3 extends over 15 amino acids. V was clipped by 8 bases and J by 5 bases; unmatched bases: 10. CDR3 in amino acids: CASAMSAGGHNEQFL. The CDR3 nucleotides are TGTGCCAGCGCCATGTCGGCGGGGGGGCACAATGAGCAGTTCTTA.

This clonotype was seen ten or more times. V gene TRBV5-6 combines with J gene TRBJ2-7; a possible D gene is TRBD2 (6 bases). The CDR3 is made up of 14 amino acids. Germline V gives CDR1 SGHDT, CDR2 YYEEEE. Trimming stripped 4 bases from V and 6 bases from J, with 17 bases between. The CDR3, as DNA: TGTGCCAGCAGCCCGGATCAGCGGCGGGGCGAGCAGTACTTC. It yields the protein CASSPDQRRGEQYF.

This clonotype was detected ten times or more. This sequence joins TRBV7-9 and TRBJ2-2; D is unclear. Germline CDR1 SEHNR, CDR2 FQNEAQ (reference sequence). Trimming pared 1 base from V and 2 bases from J, leaving 5 bases between. The CDR3 is made up of 14 amino acids. The CDR3 region is CASSLDGNTGELFF. CDR3 bases: TGTGCCAGCAGCTTAGACGGTAACACCGGGGAGCTGTTTTTT.

This clonotype showed up many times. The chain uses TRBV20-1 and TRBJ2-5; tentative D call: TRBD2 (5 bases). Germline-derived CDR1 and CDR2 are DFQATT and SNEGSKA (reference sequence). V lost 0 bases and J lost 0, with 8 bases in between. The CDR3 loop spans 14 amino acids. The CDR3 nucleotides are TGCAGTGCTAGAGATTGGCGGGACCAAGAGACCCAGTACTTC. Translated: CSARDWRDQETQYF.

This sequence joins TRBV28 and TRBJ1-1, with D unclear. The CDR3 spans 14 residues. Per the germline V gene, CDR1 is MDHEN and CDR2 is SYDVKM. Trimming removed 1 base from V and 0 bases from J, with 6 bases in between. CDR3 sequence: CASSLYSLNTEAFF. DNA of the CDR3: TGTGCCAGCAGTTTATACAGCCTGAACACTGAAGCTTTCTTT.

This clonotype was found many times. The V and J genes are TRBV11-2 and TRBJ2-3; D remains unclear. V was pared by 4 bases and J by 0 bases, with 2 bases between. Germline CDR1 is SGHAT and CDR2 is FQNNGV. This CDR3 region has 12 residues. The CDR3 here is CASSYSTDTQYF. The CDR3 DNA follows: TGTGCCAGCAGCTACAGCACAGATACGCAGTATTTT.

In its sample, this clonotype was seen a few times. The chain is built from TRBV6-5 and TRBJ1-1; TRBD1 might be the D (6 bases). This CDR3 spans 13 amino acids. Germline V lookup: CDR1 MNHEY, CDR2 SVGAGI. V lost 3 bases and J 3 bases, leaving 8 bases between the germline ends. The CDR3 sequence: CASSYEGDTEAFF. The DNA for the CDR3 is TGTGCCAGCAGTTATGAGGGGGACACTGAAGCTTTCTTT.

This clonotype was counted many times. This chain links TRBV9 with TRBJ2-2; D might be TRBD1 (5 bases). CDR1 SGDLS and CDR2 YYNGEE come from the germline V gene. This CDR3 region has 15 residues. Trimming pared 0 bases from V and 3 bases from J, leaving 9 bases between. The CDR3 region is CASSVVAGYTGELFF. The CDR3 DNA reads TGTGCCAGCAGCGTAGTGGCAGGGTACACCGGGGAGCTGTTTTTT.

The sample holds many counts of this clonotype. The chain combines TRBV20-1 with TRBJ2-5; D is ambiguous. Germline CDR1 DFQATT, CDR2 SNEGSKA (reference sequence). Trimming left V 6 bases short and J 5 bases short, with 10 bases between. This CDR3 is built from 11 residues. The CDR3 region has the DNA TGCAGTGCACGGCCCGAGGAGACCCAGTACTTC. Protein product: CSARPEETQYF.

This rearrangement joins TRBV7-8 to TRBJ1-1; 8 bases are shared with TRBD1. The CDR3 has 17 amino acids. V gave up 5 bases and J gave up 5 bases; unmatched junction bases: 16. Germline CDR1 is SGHVS and CDR2 is FQNEAQ. Written as DNA, the CDR3 is TGTGCCAGCAGCCTTTCCTCCAGGGGGCGCGGTGGAACTGAAGCTTTCTTT. Encoded protein: CASSLSSRGRGGTEAFF.

There are many counts of this clonotype. The V and J genes are TRBV4-2 and TRBJ2-1; possibly TRBD1 or TRBD2 for D (7 bases each). V was cut by 4 bases and J by 3 bases, with 16 bases left in between. The CDR3 has 16 residues. In germline, CDR1 is LGHNA, CDR2 YNFKEQ. CDR3 in amino acids: CASSLQGGGGYNEQFF. CDR3 in DNA: TGTGCCAGCAGCCTCCAGGGGGGGGGAGGCTACAATGAGCAGTTCTTC.

This clonotype appeared many times. The rearrangement joins TRBV9 to TRBJ2-7; D is ambiguous. CDR1 is SGDLS, CDR2 YYNGEE, per germline. This CDR3 comprises 12 residues. V lost 4 bases to trimming and J lost 6 bases, with 11 bases between them. The CDR3 sequence is CASSPTGREQYF. DNA of the CDR3: TGTGCCAGCAGCCCGACCGGTCGCGAGCAGTACTTC.

Ten or more counts support this clonotype. The chain carries TRBV14 and TRBJ2-2; D remains ambiguous. This CDR3 is built from 16 residues. Germline V CDR1 and CDR2: SGHDN, FVKESK. V lost 1 base and J 5 bases, leaving 14 bases between the germline ends. CDR3 residues: CASSQADSRATGELFF. DNA for the CDR3: TGTGCCAGCAGCCAAGCAGACTCCCGAGCAACCGGGGAGCTGTTTTTT.

This clonotype appeared many times. The chain couples TRBV10-3 to TRBJ1-1; D unclear. V was shortened by 10 bases and J by 5 bases, with 23 bases between the two germline ends. This CDR3 is built from 15 residues. Germline V CDR1 and CDR2: ENHRY, SYGVKD. CDR3 in amino acids: CATHKSSGIATEAFF. The CDR3 DNA is TGTGCCACACATAAATCCAGCGGGATTGCGACTGAAGCTTTCTTT.

This clonotype was observed a few times. The V gene is TRBV10-3, the J gene TRBJ2-7; D is uncertain. The CDR3 is 16 amino acids. Germline CDR1 reads ENHRY; CDR2 reads SYGVKD. V was shortened by 4 bases and J by 5 bases, with 21 bases between the two germline ends. CDR3 protein: CAISGHDRASNDEQYF. The DNA of the CDR3 is TGTGCCATCAGTGGTCACGATCGAGCCTCCAACGACGAGCAGTACTTC.

A word on this clonotype: A much bigger clone sits one base away, suggesting this may be a read error. The chain joins TRBV12-3 or TRBV12-4 to TRBJ1-1, with D unresolved. Trimming cost V 4 bases and J 11 bases, with 11 bases left between them. This CDR3 region has 11 residues. The chain's CDR3 is CASSCREWAFF. For the CDR3, the DNA is TGTGCCAGCAGTTGCCGGGAGTGGGCTTTCTTT.

This clonotype was recorded a few times. The chain employs TRBV7-8 and TRBJ1-2; the D is unclear. Trimming took 1 base from V and 4 from J, leaving 13 bases between them. CDR1 and CDR2 from the germline V gene are SGHVS and FQNEAQ. This CDR3 has 15 amino acids. The CDR3 sequence is CASSLEGLPSYGYTF. In nucleotides, the CDR3 is TGTGCCAGCAGCTTAGAAGGCTTACCGTCCTATGGCTACACCTTC. The full variable domain, rest sourced from reference TRBV7-8 and TRBJ1-2, is GAGVSQSPRYKVAKRGQDVALRCDPISGHVSLFWYQQALGQGPEFLTYFQNEAQLDKSGLPSDRFFAERPEGSVSTLKIQRTQQEDSAVYLCASSLEGLPSYGYTFGSGTRLTVV.

This clonotype came up many times. V is TRBV7-2 and J is TRBJ2-1, with D unclear. CDR3 length: 15 residues. The V and J ends lost 2 bases and 7 bases respectively, with 15 bases between them. Looked up from germline, CDR1 is SGHTA and CDR2 is FQGNSA. The CDR3 region is CASSLPPAGWNEQFF. CDR3 DNA sequence: TGTGCCAGCAGCTTACCCCCGGCAGGCTGGAATGAGCAGTTCTTC.

The sample holds many counts of this clonotype. The chain has TRBV12-3 or TRBV12-4 and TRBJ1-6; 8 positions agree with TRBD1. V gave up 6 bases and J gave up 0 bases; unmatched junction bases: 10. The CDR3 contains 18 residues. DNA of the CDR3: TGTGCCAGCAGGGACGACAGGGGCGAGAGCTCCTATAATTCACCCCTCCACTTT. This sequence encodes CASRDDRGESSYNSPLHF.

The table lists this clonotype with a few counts. The chain joins TRBV4-1 to TRBJ1-4, with D possibly being TRBD1 (6 bases). Germline V gene data show CDR1 as MGHRA and CDR2 as YSYEKL. V shed 2 bases and J shed 3 bases, with 16 bases lying between them. CDR3 size: 17 residues. CDR3 nucleotide sequence: TGCGCCAGCAGCCAACGGGACATACTTAGGGCTAATGAAAAACTGTTTTTT. Its translation: CASSQRDILRANEKLFF.